The 9 T cell receptor beta chains given below trace back to one sample, sequenced in a study of patients and donors after allogeneic stem cell transplantation. TCRdb itself ran the RT-PCR reads through MiXCR, one entry per CDR3 protein. The sample lists roughly 960,000 distinct CDR3 sequences, roughly 18% occurring once. Specimen: blood, either unsorted or a sorted T cell fraction (not recorded which). The receptors stem from a human donor who was either an allogeneic HSCT recipient or a stem cell or donor lymphocyte infusion donor (not recorded which). It is not recorded whose cells these are; they may come from a transplant donor.

This clonotype has only a few counts. The rearrangement joins TRBV12-3 or TRBV12-4 to TRBJ2-1; a weak D match, TRBD2 (5 bases). The V gene lost 6 bases and the J gene lost 9 bases, with 12 bases spanning the gap. The CDR3 consists of 12 residues. CDR3 in amino acids: CASSPTSCEQFF. The CDR3, as DNA: TGTGCCAGCAGCCCCACTAGTTGTGAGCAGTTCTTC.

This chain connects TRBV9 to TRBJ2-7, with TRBD1 matching over 7 bases. The CDR3 is made up of 17 amino acids. With 0 bases clipped from V and 7 bases from J, the junction kept 16 bases outside the gene matches. From germline, CDR1 is SGDLS and CDR2 YYNGEE. The chain's CDR3 is CASSVGVRQGKIWEQYF. CDR3 in DNA: TGTGCCAGCAGCGTAGGAGTTAGACAGGGTAAGATTTGGGAGCAGTACTTC.

The chain uses TRBV5-1 and TRBJ2-5, with 10 positions matching TRBD2. With 4 bases clipped from V and 5 bases from J, the junction kept 8 bases outside the gene matches. The CDR3 length is 15 residues. Germline CDR1 SGHRS, CDR2 YFSETQ. The CDR3 is CASSTSGGAEETQYF. The CDR3 nucleotides read TGCGCCAGCAGCACCAGCGGGGGGGCGGAGGAGACCCAGTACTTC.

There are a few counts of this clonotype. The chain recombines TRBV5-1 with TRBJ2-1; the D is unclear. The V end lost 0 bases, the J end lost 6 bases, and 13 bases lay between the germline ends. The CDR3 is 15 amino acids. CDR1 and CDR2 (germline): SGHRS, YFSETQ. The CDR3 coding sequence is TGCGCCAGCAGCTTGGATGACTCTTTTACCAATGAGCAGTTCTTC. Protein product: CASSLDDSFTNEQFF.

The chain uses TRBV7-8 and TRBJ1-5, with D uncertain. V was clipped by 4 bases and J by 5 bases, with 9 bases between them. The CDR3 is 13 residues long. The germline gives CDR1 SGHVS, CDR2 FQNEAQ. The CDR3 DNA is TGTGCCAGCAGCTCAGGCCTCGATCAGCCCCAGCATTTT. Encoded protein: CASSSGLDQPQHF.

In its sample, this clonotype was seen a few times. CDR3 amino acids: CASTAGTAGNTIYF. As DNA, the CDR3 is TGCGCCAGCACAGCCGGGACAGCTGGAAACACCATATATTTT. V is TRBV5-1 and J is TRBJ1-3, with 7 bases that match TRBD1. The junction had 5 bases not matched to a gene; V was cut back by 6 bases and J by 2 bases. The CDR3 is 14 residues long. Per the germline V gene, CDR1 is SGHRS and CDR2 is YFSETQ.

This clonotype has more than one count but fewer than ten. The V gene is TRBV12-3 or TRBV12-4, the J gene TRBJ2-3; 10 nucleotides align to TRBD2. The ends lost 6 bases at V and 5 bases at J; junction bases unmatched: 8. The CDR3 has 15 amino acids. CDR3 DNA: TGTGCCAGCAGCGCTAGCGGGAGCAGGCAAGATACGCAGTATTTT. Its protein product is CASSASGSRQDTQYF.

The chain links TRBV6-4 to TRBJ1-6, with D hard to call. Trimming removed 6 bases at V and 10 bases at J, with 13 bases between. CDR3 length: 13 amino acids. CDR1 MRHNA and CDR2 SNTAGT come from the germline V gene. CDR3 loop: CASSRTARSPLHF. The CDR3 nucleotides are TGTGCCAGCAGCCGGACGGCGCGGTCACCCCTCCACTTT.

This rearrangement joins TRBV4-2 to TRBJ1-1; D gene unclear. V shed 8 bases and J shed 7 bases, with 17 bases lying between them. The CDR3 has 13 residues. CDR1 LGHNA and CDR2 YNFKEQ come from the germline V gene. Here the CDR3 DNA reads TGTGCCAGCGCTACCGCATCGAAGATTGAAGCTTTCTTT. The encoded protein is CASATASKIEAFF.